These 3 T cell receptor beta chains came from one sample sequenced in a study of T cell responses to AZD1222 COVID-19 vaccine. The protocol was immunoSEQ multiplex PCR, while the TCRdb copy is restricted to in-frame clones and leaves out a portion. The sample holds roughly 180,000 clones; about 90% are singletons and the top ten take about 1.5%. The sample in question was peripheral blood, obtained 28 days after the second AZD1222 dose. All receptors come from an adult who received the AZD1222 COVID-19 vaccine.

The rearrangement uses TRBV5-1 and TRBJ1-1; no reliable D call. The length of the CDR3 is 15 residues. With 0 bases removed from V and 5 bases from J, the gap between germline ends came to 14 bases. Germline V CDR1 and CDR2: SGHRS, YFSETQ. The chain's CDR3 is CASSLVSREKTEAFF. In nucleotides, the CDR3 is TGCGCCAGCAGCTTGGTGTCCCGGGAAAAAACTGAAGCTTTCTTT.

In its sample, this clone was seen a few times. The V and J genes are TRBV28 and TRBJ2-7; perhaps TRBD2 as D (5 bases). The V end lost 6 bases, the J end lost 6 bases, and 9 bases lay between the germline ends. Germline CDR1 reads MDHEN; CDR2 reads SYDVKM. The CDR3 loop spans 11 amino acids. CDR3 in DNA: TGTGCCAGCAGGGGGAGAGGCGAGCAGTACTTC. This codes for CASRGRGEQYF.

The J gene is TRBJ2-7, the V gene TRBV7-2; possible D gene TRBD2, 6 bases. V dropped 6 bases and J dropped 1 base, with 16 bases sitting between them. From germline, CDR1 is SGHTA and CDR2 FQGNSA. The CDR3 totals 15 residues. CDR3 bases: TGTGCCAGCAGTCAGGAGGGGACTGATTCCTACGAGCAGTACTTC. It codes for CASSQEGTDSYEQYF.